This T cell receptor (beta chain) was sequenced in a study of T cells in Graves' hyperthyroidism and ophthalmopathy. Whole-study findings and limits: Most thyroid clonotypes expanded above 0.001 were also detected in blood.

This CDR3 is built from 18 residues. Per the germline V gene, CDR1 is LGHDT and CDR2 is YNNKEL (reference sequence). Regarding this clonotype: Its specificity is unknown. The junction departs from germline at one end; a sequencing error may be responsible.

Uncontrolled infection, other autoimmune disease, pregnancy or lactation excluded patients. Diagnoses rested on clinical symptoms, serum thyroxine and TRAb, thyroid ultrasound and orbital computed tomography. The investigators amplified TCR beta CDR3 regions from RNA transcripts. HTBI primers were the set used in a first-round RT-PCR of the TCR CDR3. MiXCR was run by TCRdb on the multiplex PCR reads, yielding one entry per CDR3 protein. The table shows hundreds of thousands of distinct CDR3 sequences, with approximately 14% occurring only once. The receptor's source is a man between 18 and 29 years old with Graves' ophthalmopathy. The sequencing input was blood. The chain uses TRBV3-1 and TRBJ2-7; 9 nucleotides agree with TRBD2. CDR3 sequence reads: CAGSPTYSGSSGWDEQYF. The CDR3 DNA sequence: TGTGCCGGCAGCCCAACATATAGCGGGAGTAGCGGGTGGGACGAGCAGTACTTC.